The next 32 T cell receptor beta chains were all read from a single sample in a study of blood T cell repertoires in COVID-19. Method: immunoSEQ multiplex PCR; TCRdb's copy keeps in-frame clones and lacks some. The data hold about 24,000 clones, with roughly 79% observed a single time. Sequencing used peripheral blood. All receptors come from a man between 70 and 80 years old with acute or convalescent COVID-19.

This clone was recorded once. The chain is built from TRBV18 and TRBJ1-1; 8 nucleotides line up with TRBD1. With 4 bases clipped from V and 1 base from J, the junction kept 8 bases outside the gene matches. Germline assignment: CDR1 KGHSH and CDR2 LQKENI. The CDR3 loop spans 16 amino acids. CDR3 coding DNA: TGTGCCAGCTCACAAGGACAGGGAGGTACGAACACTGAAGCTTTCTTT. It specifies CASSQGQGGTNTEAFF.

The chain joins TRBV2 to TRBJ2-1; 13 bases are shared with TRBD2. Germline values: CDR1 SNHLY, CDR2 FYNNEI. The CDR3 runs to 13 residues. V trimming: 10 bases; J trimming: 7 bases; junction bases outside the gene matches: 4. In DNA form, the CDR3 reads TGTGCCACCGGGACTAGCGGGACAAATGAGCAGTTCTTC. Amino acids: CATGTSGTNEQFF. The variable domain in full, with the rest retrieved from reference TRBV2 and TRBJ2-1, is EPEVTQTPSHQVTQMGQEVILRCVPISNHLYFYWYRQILGQKVEFLVSFYNNEISEKSEIFDDQFSVERPDGSNFTLKIRSTKLEDSAMYFCATGTSGTNEQFFGPGTRLTVL.

J is TRBJ1-2 and V is TRBV5-1; no firm D call. Trimming removed 1 base at V and 10 bases at J, with 23 bases between. The germline CDR1 and CDR2 sequences are SGHRS and YFSETQ. The CDR3 totals 16 residues. CDR3 loop: CASSLFSRSAGQVYTF. As DNA, the CDR3 is TGCGCCAGCAGCTTGTTTTCTCGGTCAGCAGGCCAAGTCTACACCTTC.

CDR3 in amino acids: CASSAGLAGAGSSYEQYF. The CDR3 nucleotides are TGTGCCAGCAGCGCCGGACTAGCGGGGGCCGGTAGCTCCTACGAGCAGTACTTC. The chain couples TRBV5-5 to TRBJ2-7, with 13 bases lining up with TRBD2. Germline V gene data show CDR1 as SGHKS and CDR2 as YYEKEE (reference sequence). The ends lost 4 bases at V and 0 bases at J; junction bases unmatched: 10. The length of the CDR3 is 18 residues. Together with reference TRBV5-5 and TRBJ2-7, the CDR3 gives the full variable domain: DAGVTQSPTHLIKTRGQQVTLRCSPISGHKSVSWYQQVLGQGPQFIFQYYEKEERGRGNFPDRFSARQFPNYSSELNVNALLLGDSALYLCASSAGLAGAGSSYEQYFGPGTRLTVT.

This clone was seen once. J is TRBJ1-6 and V is TRBV23-1; D unresolved. TRBV23-1 is an ORF, and what it does is uncertain. The V end lost 7 bases, the J end lost 9 bases, and 13 bases lay between the germline ends. This CDR3 is 13 amino acids long. The CDR3 here is CASITGMASPLHF. DNA of the CDR3: TGCGCCAGCATTACGGGGATGGCTTCACCCCTCCACTTT.

This clone was recorded a few times. This chain joins TRBV9 and TRBJ2-7; possibly TRBD2 for D (5 bases). Germline assignment: CDR1 SGDLS and CDR2 YYNGEE. V was trimmed by 0 bases and J by 6 bases, leaving 10 bases between them. The CDR3 runs to 13 residues. This CDR3 reads CASSVASGSEQYF. Written as DNA, the CDR3 is TGTGCCAGCAGCGTAGCGTCTGGGAGCGAGCAGTACTTC.

The J gene is TRBJ1-2, the V gene TRBV3-1 (or the pseudogene TRBV3-2), with D possibly TRBD1 on 6 matching bases. The CDR3 has 14 amino acids. V lost 1 base and J lost 7, with 13 bases in between. From germline, CDR1 is LGHDT and CDR2 YNNKEL (reference sequence). CDR3: CASSQVGRGGGYTF. Written as DNA, the CDR3 is TGTGCCAGCAGCCAAGTTGGCAGGGGTGGTGGCTACACCTTC.

This chain links TRBV9 with TRBJ1-2; a weak D match, TRBD1 (6 bases). V shed 4 bases and J shed 6 bases, with 16 bases lying between them. The germline gives CDR1 SGDLS, CDR2 YYNGEE. This CDR3 region has 14 residues. As DNA, the CDR3 is TGTGCCAGCAGCCTACAGGGAAAATGGGATGGCTACACCTTC. It specifies CASSLQGKWDGYTF.

The rearrangement uses TRBV3-1 (or the pseudogene TRBV3-2) and TRBJ1-6; tentatively, D is TRBD1 (6 bases). Per the germline V gene, CDR1 is LGHDT and CDR2 is YNNKEL (reference sequence). Trimming took 2 bases from V and 0 from J, leaving 14 bases between them. There are 18 residues in the CDR3. CDR3 in DNA: TGTGCCAGCAGCCAAAAACGACAGGCGAGCTCCTATAATTCACCCCTCCACTTT. This codes for CASSQKRQASSYNSPLHF.

The CDR3 protein is CASSVGRGSYEQYF. In DNA form, the CDR3 reads TGTGCCAGCAGCGTCGGACGGGGAAGCTACGAGCAGTACTTC. This chain connects TRBV9 to TRBJ2-7, with D possibly being TRBD2 (5 bases). Germline V gives CDR1 SGDLS, CDR2 YYNGEE. The CDR3 extends over 14 amino acids. V lost 2 bases, J lost 3 bases, and 12 bases lay in between.

This clone appeared once. The chain carries TRBV7-3 and TRBJ1-2, with TRBD1 as a possible D gene (6 bases). The CDR3 loop spans 15 amino acids. V was clipped by 5 bases and J by 6 bases, with 19 bases between them. Germline V gene sequence: CDR1 SGHTA, CDR2 FQGTGA. For the CDR3, the DNA is TGTGCCAGCAGCCTGTCGGCAGGGGAAGTAGATGGCTACACCTTC. Amino acids: CASSLSAGEVDGYTF.

V and J are TRBV7-8 and TRBJ2-2; no reliable D call. The CDR3 has 15 residues. Between the trimmed V and J ends, which lost 1 base and 0 bases, there was a span of 6 bases. Germline V CDR1 and CDR2: SGHVS, FQNEAQ. CDR3 coding DNA: TGTGCCAGCAGCTTAGTATTTGCGAACACCGGGGAGCTGTTTTTT. Translation: CASSLVFANTGELFF.

This chain uses TRBV10-2 with TRBJ2-2; 8 bases map to TRBD2. The V gene end was trimmed by 5 bases and the J gene end by 5 bases; junction bases not matched to a gene: 4. This CDR3 region has 14 residues. Germline assignment: CDR1 WSHSY and CDR2 SAAADI. CDR3 loop: CASSSTSVTGELFF. The CDR3 DNA sequence: TGCGCCAGCAGTTCGACTAGCGTTACCGGGGAGCTGTTTTTT.

The rearrangement links TRBV11-2 to TRBJ2-1; TRBD2 might be the D (6 bases). Germline V gene data show CDR1 as SGHAT and CDR2 as FQNNGV. This CDR3 comprises 16 residues. With 1 base removed from V and 7 bases from J, the gap between germline ends came to 17 bases. Here the CDR3 DNA reads TGTGCCAGCAGCTTAGTCCGGGACTCTACGGAGAATGAGCAGTTCTTC. Its protein is CASSLVRDSTENEQFF.

The CDR3 DNA reads as TGTGCCAGTAGTATGCTTAGAGACAGCAATGAGCAGTTCTTC. Amino acids: CASSMLRDSNEQFF. V usage is TRBV19 and J usage is TRBJ2-1; D is possibly TRBD1 (5 bases). This CDR3 comprises 14 residues. Germline-derived CDR1 and CDR2 are LNHDA and SQIVND (reference sequence). Between the trimmed V and J ends, which lost 3 bases and 6 bases, there was a span of 12 bases.

The V and J genes are TRBV1 and TRBJ2-7; the table's D call, TRBD2, was not checked against the DNA. TRBV1 is termed a pseudogene. The CDR3 runs to 15 residues. The CDR3 DNA reads TGCACCAGCAGCCTCGGGGAGGACTACCTATACGAGCAGTACTTC. It yields the protein CTSSLGEDYLYEQYF.

The chain links TRBV24-1 to TRBJ2-1, with 8 bases matching TRBD2. The CDR3 has 16 amino acids. Trimming cost V 4 bases and J 1 base; bases outside gene matches: 5. The germline V gene encodes CDR1 KGHDR and CDR2 SFDVKD. The CDR3 DNA is TGTGCCACCAGTGACCGCACTAGCGGTTCCTACAATGAGCAGTTCTTC. Translated, it gives CATSDRTSGSYNEQFF.

This rearrangement joins TRBV10-1 to TRBJ1-2; tentatively, D is TRBD1 (6 bases). Germline V lookup: CDR1 WNHNN, CDR2 SYGVQD (reference sequence). This CDR3 has 17 amino acids. The V end lost 3 bases, the J end lost 1 base, and 18 bases lay between the germline ends. The DNA of the CDR3 is TGCGCCAGCAGTGATTTTACAGGGTATCTTGTTAACTATGGCTACACCTTC. Its translation: CASSDFTGYLVNYGYTF.

This chain joins TRBV2 and TRBJ1-6, with TRBD1 as a possible D gene (6 bases). Trimming pared 2 bases from V and 15 bases from J, leaving 14 bases between. Germline CDR1 and CDR2: SNHLY and FYNNEI. The CDR3 has 13 residues. In nucleotides, the CDR3 is TGTGCCAGCAGTGAACTCCCCGACAGGAGCCTCCACTTT. Its protein product is CASSELPDRSLHF.

The CDR3 DNA sequence: TGTGCCAGCAGTTATCGTTCGACCGGGACAGGCTACACCTTC. Its protein product is CASSYRSTGTGYTF. The rearrangement links TRBV6-8 to TRBJ1-2; D possibly corresponds to TRBD1 (6 bases). The germline V gene encodes CDR1 MNHGY and CDR2 SAAAGT. The CDR3 extends over 14 amino acids. The V gene lost 3 bases and the J gene lost 8 bases, with 16 bases spanning the gap.

The genes are TRBV19 and TRBJ2-1, with 15 bases matching TRBD2. Germline values: CDR1 LNHDA, CDR2 SQIVND (reference sequence). The V segment lost 7 bases and the J segment 7 bases; nucleotides outside the gene matches: 2. There are 14 residues in the CDR3. The CDR3 reads CASTGLAGGNEQFF. The CDR3 DNA follows: TGTGCCAGTACGGGACTAGCGGGAGGAAATGAGCAGTTCTTC. Complete variable domain (other parts from reference TRBV19 and TRBJ2-1): DGGITQSPKYLFRKEGQNVTLSCEQNLNHDAMYWYRQDPGQGLRLIYYSQIVNDFQKGDIAEGYSVSREKKESFPLTVTSAQKNPTAFYLCASTGLAGGNEQFFGPGTRLTVL.

This clone was found once. V usage is TRBV11-3 and J usage is TRBJ2-1, with 7 bases matching TRBD1. Germline V lookup: CDR1 SGHNT, CDR2 YENEEA. Trimming cost V 7 bases and J 3 bases; bases outside gene matches: 6. The CDR3 is 14 residues long. The CDR3, as DNA: TGTGCCAGCACCGACCGGGACAGCTACAATGAGCAGTTCTTC. Protein product: CASTDRDSYNEQFF.

This clone was counted once. The chain is built from TRBV5-1 and TRBJ2-7; no definite D call. The germline gives CDR1 SGHRS, CDR2 YFSETQ. Trimming took 0 bases from V and 0 from J, leaving 13 bases between them. The CDR3 loop spans 16 amino acids. CDR3 in DNA: TGCGCCAGCAGCTTGGGAACTCCTCTAAGCTCCTACGAGCAGTACTTC. Translation: CASSLGTPLSSYEQYF.

The rearrangement links TRBV11-3 to TRBJ2-1; D is unclear. The CDR3 is made up of 13 amino acids. V lost 0 bases and J lost 7, with 7 bases in between. In germline, CDR1 is SGHNT, CDR2 YENEEA. CDR3 protein: CASSLEPRNEQFF. As DNA, the CDR3 is TGTGCCAGCAGCTTAGAACCACGGAATGAGCAGTTCTTC.

The chain couples TRBV6-1 to TRBJ2-7; D possibly corresponds to TRBD1 (7 bases). Germline-derived CDR1 and CDR2 are MNHNS and SASEGT. CDR3 length: 16 residues. The V and J ends lost 0 bases and 0 bases respectively, with 12 bases between them. CDR3: CASSEAGGQPSYEQYF. The CDR3 DNA is TGTGCCAGCAGTGAAGCGGGGGGACAGCCCTCCTACGAGCAGTACTTC.

The rearrangement uses TRBV10-1 and TRBJ1-1; D is unresolved. The CDR3 is 14 amino acids. V was pared by 2 bases and J by 1 base, with 8 bases between. In germline, CDR1 is WNHNN, CDR2 SYGVQD (reference sequence). The CDR3 DNA follows: TGCGCCAGCAGTGAGCCAGGAGGGAACACTGAAGCTTTCTTT. It encodes CASSEPGGNTEAFF.

J is TRBJ1-4 and V is TRBV5-1, with no clear D. Looked up from germline, CDR1 is SGHRS and CDR2 is YFSETQ. V shed 8 bases and J shed 0 bases, with 14 bases lying between them. The CDR3 is 15 residues long. The CDR3 region has the DNA TGCGCCAGTCGAACACAACCTGCAACTAATGAAAAACTGTTTTTT. Amino acid sequence: CASRTQPATNEKLFF.

This chain joins TRBV9 and TRBJ2-2; 7 bases agree with TRBD1. V trimming: 2 bases; J trimming: 7 bases; junction bases outside the gene matches: 5. The CDR3 length is 14 residues. CDR1 and CDR2 from the germline V gene are SGDLS and YYNGEE. The CDR3 sequence is CASSVGQFYGELFF. CDR3 bases: TGTGCCAGCAGCGTGGGACAGTTCTACGGGGAGCTGTTTTTT.

J is TRBJ2-5 and V is TRBV6-5, with 7 bases that match TRBD2. The CDR3 spans 14 residues. With 6 bases clipped from V and 4 bases from J, the junction kept 8 bases outside the gene matches. Germline V gives CDR1 MNHEY, CDR2 SVGAGI. The CDR3 region is CASSRPGGLETQYF. CDR3 sequence (DNA): TGTGCCAGCAGCCGACCGGGAGGTTTAGAGACCCAGTACTTC.

V usage is TRBV10-3 and J usage is TRBJ2-3; 8 nucleotides align to TRBD2. The CDR3 spans 16 residues. Germline trimming cut 4 bases from V and 3 bases from J; bases unmatched to any gene: 9. Germline V gene lookup returns CDR1 ENHRY and CDR2 SYGVKD. CDR3 DNA sequence: TGTGCCATCAGTGGGGCCGCGGGGGGAACTACAGATACGCAGTATTTT. Its translation: CAISGAAGGTTDTQYF.

The V gene is TRBV4-1, the J gene TRBJ1-5; D possibly corresponds to TRBD1 (5 bases). Trimming removed 0 bases at V and 2 bases at J, with 8 bases between. From germline, CDR1 is MGHRA and CDR2 YSYEKL. The CDR3 contains 15 residues. The DNA of the CDR3 is TGCGCCAGCAGCCAAGAGGGCAGGGGCAATCAGCCCCAGCATTTT. Translation: CASSQEGRGNQPQHF.

The rearrangement links TRBV19 to TRBJ1-2, with 10 bases matching TRBD1. The CDR3 runs 15 residues. V lost 4 bases to trimming and J lost 2 bases; unmatched junction nucleotides: 4. The germline CDR1 and CDR2 sequences are LNHDA and SQIVND (reference sequence). CDR3 loop: CASSTGTGENYGYTF. For the CDR3, the DNA is TGTGCCAGTAGTACAGGGACAGGGGAGAACTATGGCTACACCTTC.